The clone carrying this T cell receptor beta chain has ten or more counts. Its antigen is still unknown. The source of the sample is a study of T cells after yellow fever vaccination. Study-wide findings and caveats: The appearance of a small share of clonotypes in both CD4 and CD8 compartments was observed. The secondary response showed a weaker magnitude and a faster peak, day 5 versus 15.

This CDR3 comprises 15 residues. V was pared by 4 bases and J by 8 bases, with 18 bases between. Germline V gene sequence: CDR1 SGHTA, CDR2 FQGNSA. TCRdb re-called the 5' RACE reads through MiXCR, storing one row per CDR3 protein. The sample has 110,000 to 150,000 distinct CDR3 sequences, under 8% seen once. The chain is built from TRBV7-2 and TRBJ2-1; D is possibly TRBD1 (6 bases). Sequencing was performed on CD4+ T cells sorted from PBMCs, taken 10 days after the yellow fever booster vaccination. The receptor comes from a young man who received the YFV17D yellow fever vaccine. In DNA, the CDR3 is TGTGCCAGCAGCTACGATCAGGGGATCGGCTATGAGCAGTTCTTC. As protein: CASSYDQGIGYEQFF.